This entry is about one T cell receptor beta chain. Its antigen remains unidentified. With 60 Vbeta and 13 Jbeta primers, the PCR was carried out. Profiled with immunoSEQ multiplex PCR; TCRdb holds only in-frame clones, not every one. The data contain 150,000 to 200,000 clones, roughly four fifths of them seen just once; the ten biggest clones take up approximately 2.3%. The data originate from a study of cytomegalovirus exposure and HLA in healthy donors. Study-level background: Ancestry clustering placed around four fifths of under 450 genotyped donors in the Caucasian-associated cluster. General study results and limits: Some V segments (TRBV6-2 and TRBV6-3 among them) were excluded as indistinguishable. A later analysis reportedly identified an Asian-associated ancestry cluster as carrying fewer N-insertions than the approximately 620-donor mean. An analysis done earlier found most TCR beta V segments productive about 87% or about 30% of the time.

The ends lost 1 base at V and 0 bases at J; junction bases unmatched: 5. Germline V gene lookup returns CDR1 SEHNR and CDR2 FQNEAQ (reference sequence). This CDR3 region has 18 residues. The sequence derives from a female donor in good health and CMV-seronegative. This chain joins TRBV7-9 and TRBJ2-1, with 11 bases identical to TRBD2. Material for sequencing was PBMCs. The DNA of the CDR3 is TGTGCCAGCAGCTTAGGGGGCCTAGCGGGGGGCTCCTACAATGAGCAGTTCTTC. It yields the protein CASSLGGLAGGSYNEQFF.